This T cell receptor (beta chain) came from a study of blood T cell repertoires in COVID-19. The repertoire was sequenced with immunoSEQ multiplex PCR; TCRdb's copy has only in-frame clones and lacks some. The sample shows approximately 110,000 clones, 88% of them seen only once. CDR1 MNHEY and CDR2 SMNVEV come from the germline V gene (reference sequence). This CDR3 spans 15 amino acids. Trimming cost V 7 bases and J 3 bases, with 15 bases left between them. The origin of this receptor is a woman aged 70-85 years who had recovered from COVID-19. The sequenced sample consisted of peripheral blood. This rearrangement joins TRBV27 to TRBJ2-2; no definite D call. CDR3 bases: TGTGCCAGCACCCGTGGGCACGGTGACACCGGGGAGCTGTTTTTT. This sequence encodes CASTRGHGDTGELFF.